The sequence of this T cell receptor beta chain was determined in a study of beta chain features in type 1 diabetes. This clone was counted between two and nine times. Its antigen is not known. General study points: In every one of the four CD4+ subsets, TCRB CDR3s were moderately but significantly shorter in Type 1 diabetes patients.

Sequenced material consisted of expressed TCRB transcripts (all of the isolated RNA was reverse transcribed). Sequenced naive, central memory and regulatory T cell samples produced an average of about 3.9 million reads. Method: immunoSEQ multiplex PCR; TCRdb's copy keeps in-frame clones and lacks some. The sample yields about 340,000 clones, approximately 13% seen once. Germline loops: CDR1 SQVTM, CDR2 ANQGSEA. The germline V and J ends were trimmed by 4 bases and 1 base, with 22 bases remaining between them. The CDR3 totals 17 residues. Sequencing was carried out using naive CD4+ T cells from blood. The chain carries TRBV29-1 and TRBJ1-1, with D tentatively TRBD1 (6 bases). This TCR derives from a woman aged 18-30 years with type 1 diabetes. The CDR3 spells CSVGRFTGFQGNTEAFF. In DNA, the CDR3 is TGCAGCGTTGGAAGATTCACAGGGTTCCAAGGGAACACTGAAGCTTTCTTT.